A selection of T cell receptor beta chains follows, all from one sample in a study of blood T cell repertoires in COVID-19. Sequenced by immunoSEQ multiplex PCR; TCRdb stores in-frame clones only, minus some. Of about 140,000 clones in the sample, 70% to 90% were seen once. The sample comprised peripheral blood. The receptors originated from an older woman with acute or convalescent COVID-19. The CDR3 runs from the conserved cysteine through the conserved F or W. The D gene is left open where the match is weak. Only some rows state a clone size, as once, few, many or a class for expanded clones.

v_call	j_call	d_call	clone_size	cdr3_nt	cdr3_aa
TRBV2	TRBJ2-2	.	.	TGTGCCAGCAGTGAGGGCGTCAGGGGCGGCACCGGGGAGCTGTTTTTT	CASSEGVRGGTGELFF
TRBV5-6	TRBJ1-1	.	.	TGTGCCAGCAGCCGACCAGGGGCTGAAGCTTTCTTT	CASSRPGAEAFF
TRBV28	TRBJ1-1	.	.	TGTGCCAGCAGTTTCTACGACAGGAGGAGCCCGACGACTGAAGCTTTCTTT	CASSFYDRRSPTTEAFF
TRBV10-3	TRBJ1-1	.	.	TGTGCCATCAGTGACCGTGCAGGGCCCACTGAAGCTTTCTTT	CAISDRAGPTEAFF
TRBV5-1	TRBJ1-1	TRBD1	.	TGCGCCAGCAGCTTGGACAGGGGGCATAACACTGAAGCTTTCTTT	CASSLDRGHNTEAFF
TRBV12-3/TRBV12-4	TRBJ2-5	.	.	TGTGCCAGCACCCGGACAGCAAGGGAGACCCAGTACTTC	CASTRTARETQYF
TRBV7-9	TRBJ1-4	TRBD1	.	TGTGCCAGCAGCACCCGACAGGGTGCAACTAATGAAAAACTGTTTTTT	CASSTRQGATNEKLFF
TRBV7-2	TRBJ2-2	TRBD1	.	TGTGCCAGCAGCCAAAGACCCCCCGGACAGGGAAGCGGGACCGGGGAGCTGTTTTTT	CASSQRPPGQGSGTGELFF
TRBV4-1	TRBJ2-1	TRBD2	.	TGCGCCAGCAGCCTTCGGCGTAGCGGGGGGTATGAGCAGTTCTTC	CASSLRRSGGYEQFF
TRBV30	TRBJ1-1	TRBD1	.	TGTGCCTGGAGTTCGACAGGGGTCGGTGAAGCTTTCTTT	CAWSSTGVGEAFF
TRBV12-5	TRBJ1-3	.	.	TGTGCTAGTGTCCCTCAATGGAGGGATTCTGGAAACACCATATATTTT	CASVPQWRDSGNTIYF
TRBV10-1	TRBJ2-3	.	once	TGCGCCAGCAGTGAGTCAGTTACGGGGACTAGCACAGATACGCAGTATTTT	CASSESVTGTSTDTQYF
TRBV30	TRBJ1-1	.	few	TGTGCCTGGAGTCGGGGGGTTAGAGCTTTCTTT	CAWSRGVRAFF